The source of this T cell receptor (beta chain) is a study of CD8 T cells in ankylosing spondylitis. V was clipped by 10 bases and J by 0 bases; unmatched bases: 7. This CDR3 spans 14 amino acids. Looked up from germline, CDR1 is KGHSH and CDR2 is LQKENI. General study points: Relatively rare in peripheral blood, disease-linked clones were also CD8+. Made up of under 10 highly homologous variants, a TCR beta motif appeared characteristic of ankylosing spondylitis blood. Disease-linked clones were reportedly significantly enriched in matched ankylosing spondylitis synovial fluid.

Library preparation for TCR beta used quantitative 5'-RACE with molecular barcodes. TCRdb re-called the 5' RACE reads through MiXCR, storing one row per CDR3 protein. The table lists approximately 440,000 distinct CDR3 sequences, roughly 18% of them singletons. This clonotype was recorded at least ten times. Its antigen remains unidentified. The origin of this receptor is a male donor with ankylosing spondylitis. The sample consisted of blood, either unsorted or a sorted T cell fraction (not recorded which). V usage is TRBV18 and J usage is TRBJ2-3, with 7 positions matching TRBD2. Written as DNA, the CDR3 is TGTGCCACCCAGCGGGAACTTAGCACAGATACGCAGTATTTT. Its translation: CATQRELSTDTQYF. The variable domain in full, with the rest retrieved from reference TRBV18 and TRBJ2-3, is NAGVMQNPRHLVRRRGQEARLRCSPMKGHSHVYWYRQLPEEGLKFMVYLQKENIIDESGMPKERFSAEFPKEGPSILRIQQVVRGDSAAYFCATQRELSTDTQYFGPGTRLTVL.